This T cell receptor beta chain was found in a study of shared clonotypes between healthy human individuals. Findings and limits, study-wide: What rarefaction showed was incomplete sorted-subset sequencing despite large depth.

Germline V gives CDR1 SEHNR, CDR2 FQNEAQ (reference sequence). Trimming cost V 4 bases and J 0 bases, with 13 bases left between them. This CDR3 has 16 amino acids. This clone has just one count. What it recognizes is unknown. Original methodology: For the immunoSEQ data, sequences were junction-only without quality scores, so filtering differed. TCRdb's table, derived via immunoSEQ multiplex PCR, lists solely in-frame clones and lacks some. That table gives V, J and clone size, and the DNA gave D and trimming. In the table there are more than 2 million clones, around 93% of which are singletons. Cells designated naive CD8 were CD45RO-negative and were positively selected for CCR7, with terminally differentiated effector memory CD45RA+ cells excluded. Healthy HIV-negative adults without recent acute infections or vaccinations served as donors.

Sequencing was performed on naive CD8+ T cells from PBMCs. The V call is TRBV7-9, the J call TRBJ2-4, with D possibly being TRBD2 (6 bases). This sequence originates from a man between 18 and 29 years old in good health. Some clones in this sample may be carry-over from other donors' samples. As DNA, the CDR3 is TGTGCCAGCAGCTCGCTCCTAGCGCTAGCCAAAAACATTCAGTACTTC. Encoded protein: CASSSLLALAKNIQYF.